This T cell receptor (beta chain) was sequenced for a study of T-cell reconstitution after alpha-beta-depleted transplantation in children (dated by TCRdb to about 2016). Turning to the overall study: Using TCR repertoire profiling, the study quantitatively followed how T-cell immune reconstitution unfolded in children after TCRalphabeta/CD19-depleted allogeneic hematopoietic cell transplantation.

Libraries came from PCR. Data came from an Illumina HiSeq 2500. TCR library preparation used molecular barcoding, with unique molecular identifiers applied to normalize quantification of the TCRbeta repertoire. TCRdb applied fastp at Q25 and MiXCR to the public reads, then kept only in-frame beta chains. Rows merge per CDR3 protein into single entries with the most common DNA and genes. Present in this sample are under 250,000 distinct CDR3 sequences, 5.5% to 7% of which were seen just once. Jointly, the top ten make up about 6% of the sample. This sample's treatment or condition label indicates: allogeneic hematopoietic cell transplantation with graft depleted of TCRalphabeta T cells and CD19 B cells. Transplant recipients were children who received TCRalphabeta/CD19-depleted allogeneic hematopoietic cell grafts. Beyond this particular receptor, the publication reports: Hyperexpanded clone frequencies declined over subsequent months; after one year, T-cell counts and TCRbeta diversity were mostly attributed to newly produced T cells. The apparently early alphabetaT-cell count recovery about two months after transplant was reportedly dependent on only several hundred rapidly expanded clones derived from non-depleted graft cells. In some patients, high TCRbeta diversity at day 60 was attributed to recipient T cells and intrathymic progenitors that had survived conditioning.

The germline V gene supplies CDR1 SNHLY and CDR2 FYNNEI. From the cysteine up to the phenylalanine, the CDR3 has a length of 13 residues. Only the CDR3 part of the read is kept: 39 bases, read in frame from the first base. V loses 7 bases at its end and J loses 5 bases; junction bases beyond the gene matches: 4. This clonotype has only a few counts. Its antigen is not yet known. Per-nucleotide qualities are absent, and no much larger clonotype sits a single base away. The starting material was PBMCs, obtained before TCRalphabeta/CD19-depleted stem cell transplant. The clonotype comes from a boy between 2 and 10 years old with acute lymphoblastic leukemia, due to receive a stem cell transplant. The rearrangement joined TRBV2 to TRBJ2-5; 10 bases in between match TRBD1. The CDR3: CASKTGGWETQYF. The DNA is as follows: TGTGCCAGCAAGACAGGGGGCTGGGAGACCCAGTACTTC.